Detailed here is one T cell receptor beta chain. No antigen is known for it. This specimen belongs to a study of response to subunit inactivated influenza vaccine. Findings of the study overall: Few additional T cells are recruited per seasonal influenza vaccination, authors suggested.

Germline trimming cut 6 bases from V and 1 base from J; bases unmatched to any gene: 3. The CDR3 totals 15 residues. CDR1 ENHRY and CDR2 SYGVKD come from the germline V gene. A single record per CDR3 protein comes from TCRdb applying MiXCR to the RT-PCR reads. Of fewer than 750,000 distinct CDR3 sequences in the sample, approximately 14% are singletons; the top ten hold over 8.5%. The sample consisted of PBMCs from blood, taken approximately 12 days after vaccination. The sequence was collected from a man aged 45-65 years who received an inactivated influenza vaccine. The V gene is TRBV10-3, the J gene TRBJ2-7, with 13 bases lining up with TRBD2. The CDR3: CAIRQLAGGSYEQYF. For the CDR3, the DNA is TGTGCCATCAGACAACTAGCGGGAGGGTCCTACGAGCAGTACTTC.